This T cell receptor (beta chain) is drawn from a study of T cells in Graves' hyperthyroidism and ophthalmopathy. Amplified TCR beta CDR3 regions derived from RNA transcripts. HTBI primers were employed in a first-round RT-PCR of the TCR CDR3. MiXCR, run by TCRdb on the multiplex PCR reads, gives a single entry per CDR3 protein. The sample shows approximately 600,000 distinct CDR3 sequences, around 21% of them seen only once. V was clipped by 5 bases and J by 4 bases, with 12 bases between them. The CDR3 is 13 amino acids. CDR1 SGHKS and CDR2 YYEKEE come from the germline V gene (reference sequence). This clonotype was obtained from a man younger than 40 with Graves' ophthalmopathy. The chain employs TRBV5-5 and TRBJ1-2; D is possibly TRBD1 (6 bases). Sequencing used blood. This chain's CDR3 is CASSQQGTYGYTF. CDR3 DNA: TGTGCCAGCAGTCAACAGGGAACCTATGGCTACACCTTC.